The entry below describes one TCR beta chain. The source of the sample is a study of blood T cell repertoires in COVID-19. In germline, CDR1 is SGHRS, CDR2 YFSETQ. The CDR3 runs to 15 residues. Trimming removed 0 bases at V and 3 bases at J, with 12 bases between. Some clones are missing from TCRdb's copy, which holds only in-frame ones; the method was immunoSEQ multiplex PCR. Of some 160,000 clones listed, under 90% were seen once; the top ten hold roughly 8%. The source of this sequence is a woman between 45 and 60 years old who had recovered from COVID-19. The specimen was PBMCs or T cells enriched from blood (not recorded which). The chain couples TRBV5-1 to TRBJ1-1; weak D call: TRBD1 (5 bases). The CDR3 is CASSLVAREDTEAFF. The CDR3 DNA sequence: TGCGCCAGCAGCTTGGTAGCCAGGGAGGACACTGAAGCTTTCTTT.